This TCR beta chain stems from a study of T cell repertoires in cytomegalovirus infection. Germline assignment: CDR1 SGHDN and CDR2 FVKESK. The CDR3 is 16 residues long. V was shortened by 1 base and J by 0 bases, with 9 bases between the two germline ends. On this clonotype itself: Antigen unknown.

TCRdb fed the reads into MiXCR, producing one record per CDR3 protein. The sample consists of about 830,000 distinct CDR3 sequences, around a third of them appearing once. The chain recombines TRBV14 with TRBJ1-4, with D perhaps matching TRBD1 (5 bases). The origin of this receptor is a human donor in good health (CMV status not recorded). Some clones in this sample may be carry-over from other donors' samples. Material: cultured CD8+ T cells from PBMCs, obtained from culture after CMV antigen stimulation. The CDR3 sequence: CASSQGRGATNEKLFF. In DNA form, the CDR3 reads TGTGCCAGCAGCCAAGGAAGGGGCGCAACTAATGAAAAACTGTTTTTT.